The 13 T cell receptor beta chains presented below share a single source sample, sequenced in a study of blood T cell repertoires in COVID-19. Repertoires were generated with immunoSEQ multiplex PCR, while TCRdb's copy carries only in-frame clones and drops some. The sample gives more than 100,000 clones, 88% of which show up once; 0.88% is in the top ten. Sequencing was performed on peripheral blood. Receptor source: a woman aged 45-60 years with active or convalescent COVID-19.

This chain uses TRBV7-9 with TRBJ2-7, with 12 bases fitting TRBD2. Germline loops: CDR1 SEHNR, CDR2 FQNEAQ (reference sequence). CDR3 length equals 14 residues. The V gene end was trimmed by 11 bases and the J gene end by 7 bases; junction bases not matched to a gene: 12. CDR3 loop: CAPRRLAGAREQYF. Written as DNA, the CDR3 is TGTGCCCCTCGTAGACTAGCGGGAGCCCGGGAGCAGTACTTC.

V and J are TRBV9 and TRBJ2-5, with D maybe TRBD1 (5 bases). In germline, CDR1 is SGDLS, CDR2 YYNGEE. Trimming cost V 0 bases and J 0 bases, with 9 bases left between them. The CDR3 has 15 amino acids. CDR3 in DNA: TGTGCCAGCAGCGTAGGTGCAGGGAACCAAGAGACCCAGTACTTC. It codes for CASSVGAGNQETQYF.

The V call is TRBV15, the J call TRBJ2-7, with no clear D. V was trimmed by 0 bases and J by 7 bases, leaving 16 bases between them. The CDR3 loop spans 15 amino acids. The germline V gene has CDR1 LNHNV and CDR2 YYDKDF (reference sequence). CDR3 DNA: TGTGCCACCAGCAGAGATCGTGGCAGGCCTGGGGAGCAGTACTTC. Its protein product is CATSRDRGRPGEQYF.

This chain uses TRBV7-3 with TRBJ2-5, with D hard to call. The germline gives CDR1 SGHTA, CDR2 FQGTGA. V lost 1 base and J 5 bases, leaving 11 bases between the germline ends. This CDR3 has 14 residues. The CDR3 DNA reads TGTGCCAGCAGCTTAAGCCGGCCCGGGGAGACCCAGTACTTC. Amino acids: CASSLSRPGETQYF.

The CDR3 region is CASSYSSAGIQYF. CDR3 bases: TGTGCCAGCAGTTACTCGTCTGCGGGCATTCAGTACTTC. The rearrangement joins TRBV6-5 to TRBJ2-4, with a weak D call TRBD2 (5 bases). This CDR3 contains 13 residues. The ends were cut back, 0 bases at V and 9 bases at J, with 9 bases in the middle. CDR1 and CDR2 (germline): MNHEY, SVGAGI.

CDR3 loop: CASSHQIPGLSSYNEQFF. In DNA form, the CDR3 reads TGTGCCAGCAGTCACCAGATACCGGGACTAAGCTCCTACAATGAGCAGTTCTTC. The V gene is TRBV6-6, the J gene TRBJ2-1, with 7 bases matching TRBD2. This CDR3 has 18 residues. V shed 5 bases and J 0 bases; nucleotides not matched to a gene: 13. CDR1 is MNHNY and CDR2 is SVGAGI in the germline V gene (reference sequence).

The V and J genes are TRBV19 and TRBJ2-4; 8 bases map to TRBD1. The CDR3 sequence is 13 residues long. V was pared by 6 bases and J by 8 bases, with 6 bases of the junction left unmatched. Germline-derived CDR1 and CDR2 are LNHDA and SQIVND (reference sequence). In DNA form, the CDR3 reads TGTGCCAGTAGATACAGGGGGTCGGACATTCAGTACTTC. Protein sequence: CASRYRGSDIQYF. Drawing the rest from reference TRBV19 and TRBJ2-4, the complete variable domain is DGGITQSPKYLFRKEGQNVTLSCEQNLNHDAMYWYRQDPGQGLRLIYYSQIVNDFQKGDIAEGYSVSREKKESFPLTVTSAQKNPTAFYLCASRYRGSDIQYFGAGTRLSVL.

In DNA form, the CDR3 reads TGTGCCAGCAGCCGGGAATCCTACGAGCAGTACTTC. Its protein is CASSRESYEQYF. The chain combines TRBV11-2 with TRBJ2-7, with D possibly matching TRBD2 (5 bases). This CDR3 region has 12 residues. The V gene's germline CDR1 is SGHAT and CDR2 FQNNGV. Trimming took 5 bases from V and 1 from J, leaving 6 bases between them.

The chain joins TRBV6-2 or TRBV6-3 to TRBJ1-5; 9 nucleotides line up with TRBD1. CDR1 and CDR2 (germline): MNHEY, SVGEGT. The CDR3 covers 17 residues. Losses at the gene ends were 2 bases for V and 1 base for J; bases not matched to a gene: 6. This CDR3 reads CASSYRTGGVSNQPQHF. Written as DNA, the CDR3 is TGTGCCAGCAGTTACCGAACAGGGGGCGTCAGCAATCAGCCCCAGCATTTT.

The rearrangement joins TRBV28 to TRBJ2-5, with D perhaps matching TRBD2 (6 bases). This CDR3 is built from 15 residues. Trimming took off 4 bases at V and 4 bases at J, with 16 bases between the two ends. Germline lookup yields CDR1 MDHEN and CDR2 SYDVKM. In DNA form, the CDR3 reads TGTGCCAGCAGTTCGACGCGGGACCCCGTAGAGACCCAGTACTTC. Amino acid sequence: CASSSTRDPVETQYF. Looking up the rest from reference TRBV28 and TRBJ2-5 gives the full variable domain: DVKVTQSSRYLVKRTGEKVFLECVQDMDHENMFWYRQDPGLGLRLIYFSYDVKMKEKGDIPEGYSVSREKKERFSLILESASTNQTSMYLCASSSTRDPVETQYFGPGTRLLVL.

The chain recombines TRBV28 with TRBJ1-1; D is ambiguous. The CDR3 extends over 13 amino acids. Germline CDR1 is MDHEN and CDR2 is SYDVKM. V was trimmed by 7 bases and J by 0 bases, leaving 9 bases between them. CDR3 nucleotide sequence: TGTGCCAGCACCCTTATTGTGAACACTGAAGCTTTCTTT. This encodes CASTLIVNTEAFF. Full variable domain (remainder filled in from reference TRBV28 and TRBJ1-1): DVKVTQSSRYLVKRTGEKVFLECVQDMDHENMFWYRQDPGLGLRLIYFSYDVKMKEKGDIPEGYSVSREKKERFSLILESASTNQTSMYLCASTLIVNTEAFFGQGTRLTVV.

In DNA, the CDR3 is TGCGCCAGCAGCACCCGTAGCGCCTCCTCCTACGAGCAGTACTTC. Its translation is CASSTRSASSYEQYF. This chain joins TRBV5-1 and TRBJ2-7, with a tentative D call TRBD2 (5 bases). CDR3 length: 15 amino acids. V lost 4 bases and J lost 0, with 14 bases in between. Germline loops: CDR1 SGHRS, CDR2 YFSETQ.

The chain has TRBV9 and TRBJ1-2; TRBD1 aligns across 10 bases. CDR1 and CDR2 from the germline V gene are SGDLS and YYNGEE. V trimming: 2 bases; J trimming: 1 base; junction bases outside the gene matches: 2. CDR3 length equals 15 residues. The CDR3, as DNA: TGTGCCAGCAGCGTGACAGGGGGCAATAACTATGGCTACACCTTC. Translated, it gives CASSVTGGNNYGYTF.